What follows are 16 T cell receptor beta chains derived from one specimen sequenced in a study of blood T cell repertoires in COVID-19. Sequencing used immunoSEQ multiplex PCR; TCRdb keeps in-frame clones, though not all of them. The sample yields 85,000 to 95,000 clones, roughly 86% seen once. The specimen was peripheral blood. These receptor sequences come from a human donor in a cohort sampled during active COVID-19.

The CDR3 loop is CASSQTGANYGYTF. The CDR3 DNA follows: TGTGCCAGCAGCCAGACAGGAGCTAACTATGGCTACACCTTC. The gene calls are TRBV5-4 and TRBJ1-2; D perhaps matches TRBD1 (6 bases). This CDR3 region has 14 residues. Germline-derived CDR1 and CDR2 are SGHNT and YYREEE (reference sequence). V gave up 4 bases and J gave up 0 bases, with 10 bases separating them.

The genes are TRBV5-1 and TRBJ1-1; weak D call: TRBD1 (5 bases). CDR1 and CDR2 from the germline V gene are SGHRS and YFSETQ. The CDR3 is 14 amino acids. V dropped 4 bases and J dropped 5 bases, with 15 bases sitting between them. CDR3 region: CASSEGGGETEAFF. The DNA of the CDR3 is TGCGCCAGCAGCGAGGGCGGGGGTGAGACTGAAGCTTTCTTT. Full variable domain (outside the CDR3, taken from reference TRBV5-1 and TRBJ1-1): KAGVTQTPRYLIKTRGQQVTLSCSPISGHRSVSWYQQTPGQGLQFLFEYFSETQRNKGNFPGRFSGRQFSNSRSEMNVSTLELGDSALYLCASSEGGGETEAFFGQGTRLTVV.

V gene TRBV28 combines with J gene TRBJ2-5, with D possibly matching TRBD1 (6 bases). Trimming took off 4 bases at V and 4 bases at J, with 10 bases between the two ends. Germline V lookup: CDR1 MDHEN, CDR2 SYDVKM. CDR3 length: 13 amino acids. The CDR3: CASSSDRRETQYF. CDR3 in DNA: TGTGCCAGCAGTTCCGACAGGAGAGAGACCCAGTACTTC.

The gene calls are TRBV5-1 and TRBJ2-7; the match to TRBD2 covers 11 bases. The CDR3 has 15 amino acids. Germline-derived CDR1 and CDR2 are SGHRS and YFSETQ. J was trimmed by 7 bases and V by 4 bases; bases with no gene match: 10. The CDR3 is CASSLGLAGLSEQYF. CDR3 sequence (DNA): TGCGCCAGCAGCCTTGGACTAGCGGGCCTTTCTGAGCAGTACTTC.

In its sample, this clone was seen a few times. This chain's CDR3 is CASSMGQGVTFF. The CDR3, as DNA: TGTGCCAGCAGCATGGGACAGGGAGTAACTTTCTTT. The chain links TRBV7-9 to TRBJ1-1; 9 nucleotides align to TRBD1. This CDR3 has 12 residues. Trimming cost V 5 bases and J 12 bases; bases outside gene matches: 7. Per germline, CDR1 SEHNR and CDR2 FQNEAQ (reference sequence).

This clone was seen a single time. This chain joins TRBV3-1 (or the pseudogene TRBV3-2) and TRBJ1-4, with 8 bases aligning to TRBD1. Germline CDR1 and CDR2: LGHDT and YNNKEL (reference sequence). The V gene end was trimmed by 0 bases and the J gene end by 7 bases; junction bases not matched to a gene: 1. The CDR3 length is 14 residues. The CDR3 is CASSQEGTGEKLFF. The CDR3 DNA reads TGTGCCAGCAGCCAAGAAGGGACAGGTGAAAAACTGTTTTTT.

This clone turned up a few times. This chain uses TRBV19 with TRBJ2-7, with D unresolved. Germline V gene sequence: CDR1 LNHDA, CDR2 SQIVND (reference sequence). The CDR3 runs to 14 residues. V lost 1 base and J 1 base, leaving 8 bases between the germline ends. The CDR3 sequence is CASSIGPGSYEQYF. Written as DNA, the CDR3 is TGTGCCAGTAGTATAGGGCCAGGTTCCTACGAGCAGTACTTC.

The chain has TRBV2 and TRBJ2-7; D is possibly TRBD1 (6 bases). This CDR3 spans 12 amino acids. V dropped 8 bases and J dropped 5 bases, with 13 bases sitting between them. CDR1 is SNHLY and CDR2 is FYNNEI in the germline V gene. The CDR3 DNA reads TGTGCCAGCGGACAGAGTGGCCACGAGCAGTACTTC. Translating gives CASGQSGHEQYF. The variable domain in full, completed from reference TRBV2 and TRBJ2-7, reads EPEVTQTPSHQVTQMGQEVILRCVPISNHLYFYWYRQILGQKVEFLVSFYNNEISEKSEIFDDQFSVERPDGSNFTLKIRSTKLEDSAMYFCASGQSGHEQYFGPGTRLTVT.

CDR3 DNA: TGTGCCAGCAGTTGGGACAGGGACGGGGAGCTGTTTTTT. This encodes CASSWDRDGELFF. The rearrangement links TRBV2 to TRBJ2-2; 9 bases fit TRBD1. The trim removed 5 bases at V and 7 bases at J, leaving 2 bases unmatched. The V gene's germline CDR1 is SNHLY and CDR2 FYNNEI. The length of the CDR3 is 13 residues.

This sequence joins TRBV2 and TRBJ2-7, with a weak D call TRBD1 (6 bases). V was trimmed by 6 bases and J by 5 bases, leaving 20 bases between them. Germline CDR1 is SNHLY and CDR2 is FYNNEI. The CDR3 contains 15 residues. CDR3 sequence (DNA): TGTGCCAGCAGCGAGCCTTGGGACAACCCAGACGAGCAGTACTTC. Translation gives CASSEPWDNPDEQYF.

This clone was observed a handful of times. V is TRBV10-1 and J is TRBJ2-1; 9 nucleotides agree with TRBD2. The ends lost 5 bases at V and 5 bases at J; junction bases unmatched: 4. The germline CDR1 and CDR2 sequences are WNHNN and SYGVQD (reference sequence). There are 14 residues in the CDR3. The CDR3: CASSLAGQNNEQFF. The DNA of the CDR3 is TGCGCCAGCAGTCTAGCGGGGCAAAACAATGAGCAGTTCTTC.

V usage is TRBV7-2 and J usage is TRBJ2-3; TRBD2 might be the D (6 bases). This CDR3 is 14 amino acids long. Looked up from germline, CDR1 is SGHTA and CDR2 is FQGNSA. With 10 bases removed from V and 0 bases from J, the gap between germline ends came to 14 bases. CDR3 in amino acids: CATSRLASTDTQYF. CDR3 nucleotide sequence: TGTGCCACTTCCCGGCTAGCGAGCACAGATACGCAGTATTTT. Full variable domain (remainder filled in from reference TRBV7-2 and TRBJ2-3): GAGVSQSPSNKVTEKGKDVELRCDPISGHTALYWYRQSLGQGLEFLIYFQGNSAPDKSGLPSDRFSAERTGGSVSTLTIQRTQQEDSAVYLCATSRLASTDTQYFGPGTRLTVL.

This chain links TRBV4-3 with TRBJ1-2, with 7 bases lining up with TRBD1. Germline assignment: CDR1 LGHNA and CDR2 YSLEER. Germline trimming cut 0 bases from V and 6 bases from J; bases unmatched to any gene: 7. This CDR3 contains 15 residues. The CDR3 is CASSQDGPRGDGYTF. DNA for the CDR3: TGCGCCAGCAGCCAAGATGGCCCCAGGGGGGATGGCTACACCTTC.

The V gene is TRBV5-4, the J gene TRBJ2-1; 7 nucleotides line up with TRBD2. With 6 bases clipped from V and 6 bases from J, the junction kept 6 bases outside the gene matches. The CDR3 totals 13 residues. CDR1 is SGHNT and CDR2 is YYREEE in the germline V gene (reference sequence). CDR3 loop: CASTELATNEQFF. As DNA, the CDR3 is TGTGCCAGCACCGAACTAGCGACCAATGAGCAGTTCTTC.

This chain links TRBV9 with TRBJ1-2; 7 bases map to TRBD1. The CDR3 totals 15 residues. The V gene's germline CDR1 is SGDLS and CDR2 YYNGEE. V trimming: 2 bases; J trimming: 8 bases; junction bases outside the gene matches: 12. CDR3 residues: CASSVEQGTSRGYTF. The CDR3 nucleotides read TGTGCCAGCAGCGTCGAACAGGGGACATCTCGAGGCTACACCTTC.

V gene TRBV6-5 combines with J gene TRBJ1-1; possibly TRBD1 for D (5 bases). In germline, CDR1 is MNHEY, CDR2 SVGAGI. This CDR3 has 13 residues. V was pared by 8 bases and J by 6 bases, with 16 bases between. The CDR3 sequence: CASGRRGGAEAFF. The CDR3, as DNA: TGTGCCAGCGGCCGAAGGGGTGGAGCTGAAGCTTTCTTT.